A few counts support the clone carrying this T cell receptor beta chain. This specimen comes from a study of blood T cell repertoires in COVID-19. The CDR3 sequence is 15 residues long. CDR1 LNHDA and CDR2 SQIVND come from the germline V gene (reference sequence). With 7 bases clipped from V and 4 bases from J, the junction kept 8 bases outside the gene matches. Here immunoSEQ multiplex PCR was the method, and the copy in TCRdb shows in-frame clones only, minus some. The data contain a few hundred thousand clones, more than 85% of them singletons. The sample comprised PBMCs or T cells enriched from blood (not recorded which). This chain links TRBV19 with TRBJ2-5, with 11 bases matching TRBD1. The receptor was isolated from a woman aged 50 to 60 who had recovered from COVID-19. The CDR3 DNA is TGTGCCAGTAAGCGGGGACAGGGGGGTACAGAGACCCAGTACTTC. It encodes CASKRGQGGTETQYF.